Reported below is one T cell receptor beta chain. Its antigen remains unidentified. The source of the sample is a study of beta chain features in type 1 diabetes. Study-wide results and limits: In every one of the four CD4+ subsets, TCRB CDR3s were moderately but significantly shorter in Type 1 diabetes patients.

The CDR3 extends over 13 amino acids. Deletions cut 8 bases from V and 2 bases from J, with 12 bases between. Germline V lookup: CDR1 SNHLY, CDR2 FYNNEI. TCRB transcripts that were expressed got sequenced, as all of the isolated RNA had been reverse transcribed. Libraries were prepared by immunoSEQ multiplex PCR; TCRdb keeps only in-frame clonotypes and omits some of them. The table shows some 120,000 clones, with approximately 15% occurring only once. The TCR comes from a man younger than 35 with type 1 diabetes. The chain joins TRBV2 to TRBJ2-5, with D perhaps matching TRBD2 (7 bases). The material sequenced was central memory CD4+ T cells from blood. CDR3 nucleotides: TGTGCCAGCGGGGGGGCCGGACAAGAGACCCAGTACTTC. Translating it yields CASGGAGQETQYF.